These 9 T cell receptor beta chains originate from one sample sequenced in a study of cytomegalovirus exposure and HLA in healthy donors. Amplification used 60 Vbeta primers and 13 Jbeta primers. This table comes from immunoSEQ multiplex PCR, and its TCRdb copy is limited to in-frame clones, with some not included. This sample has 230,000 or so clones, with 92% found just once. The source material was PBMCs. These receptors were collected from a girl aged 2 to 10 in good health and CMV-seronegative.

The chain joins TRBV27 to TRBJ2-7, with 7 bases lining up with TRBD1. Per the germline V gene, CDR1 is MNHEY and CDR2 is SMNVEV (reference sequence). This CDR3 comprises 13 residues. V was pared by 7 bases and J by 1 base, with 4 bases of the junction left unmatched. The CDR3 loop reads CASKPGGSYEQYF. CDR3 nucleotides: TGTGCCAGCAAACCAGGGGGATCCTACGAGCAGTACTTC.

This clone was found once. This chain links TRBV7-9 with TRBJ2-1; TRBD1 agrees at 7 bases. The germline gives CDR1 SEHNR, CDR2 FQNEAQ (reference sequence). Trimming cost V 4 bases and J 5 bases; bases outside gene matches: 11. The CDR3 is 16 amino acids. CDR3 residues: CASSSTNRGFNNEQFF. The CDR3, as DNA: TGTGCCAGCAGCTCAACTAACAGGGGTTTTAACAATGAGCAGTTCTTC.

The rearrangement joins TRBV11-3 to TRBJ2-3; 8 bases align to TRBD1. Germline CDR1 and CDR2: SGHNT and YENEEA. Unmatched junction bases numbered 2, after V lost 5 bases and J lost 1 base. The CDR3 is made up of 14 amino acids. Here the CDR3 reads CASSKQGGTDTQYF. DNA for the CDR3: TGTGCCAGCAGCAAACAGGGGGGCACAGATACGCAGTATTTT.

This clone has a single count. The chain is built from TRBV6-5 and TRBJ1-2, with D perhaps matching TRBD1 (6 bases). Per germline, CDR1 MNHEY and CDR2 SVGAGI. The CDR3 consists of 12 residues. V lost 10 bases and J lost 2, with 11 bases in between. The CDR3 DNA follows: TGTGCCATCAAGGGGGACAACTATGGCTACACCTTC. Its protein is CAIKGDNYGYTF.

The rearrangement uses TRBV4-1 and TRBJ2-2; possibly TRBD2 for D (5 bases). CDR1 is MGHRA and CDR2 is YSYEKL in the germline V gene. This CDR3 has 15 residues. V was trimmed by 0 bases and J by 6 bases, leaving 11 bases between them. This chain's CDR3 is CASSQDLGVAGELFF. The CDR3 DNA reads TGCGCCAGCAGCCAAGATTTGGGAGTAGCCGGGGAGCTGTTTTTT.

The chain recombines TRBV7-8 with TRBJ2-1, with 9 bases aligning to TRBD2. Germline values: CDR1 SGHVS, CDR2 FQNEAQ. With 0 bases clipped from V and 9 bases from J, the junction kept 3 bases outside the gene matches. This CDR3 has 14 amino acids. The CDR3 DNA follows: TGTGCCAGCAGCTTAGCGCTAGCGGGATTTGAGCAGTTCTTC. It encodes CASSLALAGFEQFF.

The CDR3 nucleotides are TGTGCCAGCAGTCGACAGGGGGGTTACAATGAGCAGTTCTTC. Residues: CASSRQGGYNEQFF. The chain recombines TRBV6-5 with TRBJ2-1, with 9 nucleotides matching TRBD1. V shed 5 bases, J shed 4 bases, and the junction held 3 bases outside the gene matches. In germline, CDR1 is MNHEY, CDR2 SVGAGI. The CDR3 runs to 14 residues.

V gene TRBV6-6 combines with J gene TRBJ1-4; D is uncertain. CDR1 is MNHNY and CDR2 is SVGAGI in the germline V gene (reference sequence). CDR3 size: 11 residues. The V and J ends lost 10 bases and 13 bases respectively, with 16 bases between them. The CDR3 spells CATQEGPGLFF. The CDR3 DNA reads TGTGCCACTCAAGAGGGCCCGGGACTGTTTTTT.

This chain uses TRBV7-7 with TRBJ2-1, with 9 bases matching TRBD1. Germline values: CDR1 SSHAT, CDR2 FNYEAQ (reference sequence). V lost 5 bases to trimming and J lost 4 bases; unmatched junction nucleotides: 15. This CDR3 is built from 18 residues. CDR3 nucleotide sequence: TGTGCCAGCAGCCGTGTGATAGTCGACAGGGGGTCATACAATGAGCAGTTCTTC. This codes for CASSRVIVDRGSYNEQFF.